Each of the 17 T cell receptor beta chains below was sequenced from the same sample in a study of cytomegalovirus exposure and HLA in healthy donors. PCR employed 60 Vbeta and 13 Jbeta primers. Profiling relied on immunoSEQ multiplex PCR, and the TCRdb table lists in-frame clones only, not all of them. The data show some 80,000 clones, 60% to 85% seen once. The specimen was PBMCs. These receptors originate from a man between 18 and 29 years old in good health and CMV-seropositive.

The CDR3 protein is CAIRSPTENTEAFF. In nucleotides, the CDR3 is TGTGCCATCAGATCCCCGACTGAGAACACTGAAGCTTTCTTT. This sequence joins TRBV10-3 and TRBJ1-1; D is undetermined. This CDR3 region has 14 residues. Trimming took off 6 bases at V and 1 base at J, with 12 bases between the two ends. CDR1 is ENHRY, CDR2 SYGVKD, per germline.

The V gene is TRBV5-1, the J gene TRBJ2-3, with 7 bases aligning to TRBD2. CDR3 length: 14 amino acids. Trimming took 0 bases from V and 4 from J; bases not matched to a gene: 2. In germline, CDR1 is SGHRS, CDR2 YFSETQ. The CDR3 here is CASSLASGPDTQYF. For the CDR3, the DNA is TGCGCCAGCAGCTTGGCTAGCGGCCCAGATACGCAGTATTTT.

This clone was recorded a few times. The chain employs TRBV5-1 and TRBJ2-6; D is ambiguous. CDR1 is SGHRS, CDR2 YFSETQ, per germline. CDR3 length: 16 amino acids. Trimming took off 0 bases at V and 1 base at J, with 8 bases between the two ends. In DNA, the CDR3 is TGCGCCAGCAGCTTGGGTATAATTTCTGGGGCCAACGTCCTGACTTTC. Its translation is CASSLGIISGANVLTF. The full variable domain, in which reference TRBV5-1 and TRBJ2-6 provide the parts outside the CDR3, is KAGVTQTPRYLIKTRGQQVTLSCSPISGHRSVSWYQQTPGQGLQFLFEYFSETQRNKGNFPGRFSGRQFSNSRSEMNVSTLELGDSALYLCASSLGIISGANVLTFGAGSRLTVL.

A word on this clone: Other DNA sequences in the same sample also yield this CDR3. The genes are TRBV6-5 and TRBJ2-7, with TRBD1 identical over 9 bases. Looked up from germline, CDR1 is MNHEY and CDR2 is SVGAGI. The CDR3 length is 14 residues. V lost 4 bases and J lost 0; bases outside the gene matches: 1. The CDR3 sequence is CASSLGQGSYEQYF. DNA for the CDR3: TGTGCCAGCAGTTTGGGACAGGGCTCCTACGAGCAGTACTTC.

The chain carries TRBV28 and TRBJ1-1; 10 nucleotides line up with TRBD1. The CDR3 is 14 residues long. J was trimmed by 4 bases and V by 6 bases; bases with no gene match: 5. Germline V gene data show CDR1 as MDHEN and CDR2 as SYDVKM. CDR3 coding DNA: TGTGCCAGCAGCCGGGACAGGGGTTCCACTGAAGCTTTCTTT. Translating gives CASSRDRGSTEAFF.

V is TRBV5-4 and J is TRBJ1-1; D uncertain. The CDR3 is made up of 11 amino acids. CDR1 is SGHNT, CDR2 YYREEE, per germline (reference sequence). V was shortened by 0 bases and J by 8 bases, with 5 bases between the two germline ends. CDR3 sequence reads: CASSLGPEAFF. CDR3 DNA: TGTGCCAGCAGCTTGGGGCCCGAAGCTTTCTTT.

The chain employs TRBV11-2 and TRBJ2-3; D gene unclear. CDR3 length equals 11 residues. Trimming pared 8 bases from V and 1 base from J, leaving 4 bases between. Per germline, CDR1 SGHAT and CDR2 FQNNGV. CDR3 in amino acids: CASLRTDTQYF. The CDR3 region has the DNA TGTGCCAGCCTCCGCACAGATACGCAGTATTTT.

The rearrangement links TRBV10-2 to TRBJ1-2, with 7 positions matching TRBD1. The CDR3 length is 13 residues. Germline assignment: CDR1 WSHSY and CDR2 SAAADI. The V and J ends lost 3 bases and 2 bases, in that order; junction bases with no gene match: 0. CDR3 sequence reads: CASSEGGNYGYTF. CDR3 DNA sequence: TGCGCCAGCAGTGAAGGGGGCAACTATGGCTACACCTTC.

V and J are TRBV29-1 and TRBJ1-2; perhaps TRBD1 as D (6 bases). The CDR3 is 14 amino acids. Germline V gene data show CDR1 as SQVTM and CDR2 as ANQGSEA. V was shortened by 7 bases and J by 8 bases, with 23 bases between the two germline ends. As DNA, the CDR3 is TGCAGCGCATGGGCTAGGGGGGGCACGGAGGGCTACACCTTC. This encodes CSAWARGGTEGYTF.

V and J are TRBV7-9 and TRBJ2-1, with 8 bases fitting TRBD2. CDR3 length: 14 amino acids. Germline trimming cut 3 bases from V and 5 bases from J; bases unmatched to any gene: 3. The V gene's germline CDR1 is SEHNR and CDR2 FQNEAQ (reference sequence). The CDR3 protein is CASSLVLADNEQFF. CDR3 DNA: TGTGCCAGCAGCTTGGTACTAGCGGACAATGAGCAGTTCTTC.

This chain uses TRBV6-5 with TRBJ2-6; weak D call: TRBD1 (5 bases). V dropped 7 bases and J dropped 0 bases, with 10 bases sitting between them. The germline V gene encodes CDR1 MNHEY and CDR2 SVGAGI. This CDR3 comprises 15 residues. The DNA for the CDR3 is TGTGCCAGCAAAAGGGGATTCTCTGGGGCCAACGTCCTGACTTTC. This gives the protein CASKRGFSGANVLTF.

CDR3 in amino acids: CASSPDGGVTEAFF. For the CDR3, the DNA is TGCGCCAGCAGCCCGGACGGGGGAGTTACTGAAGCTTTCTTT. The chain recombines TRBV5-1 with TRBJ1-1, with D possibly TRBD1 on 5 matching bases. The CDR3 loop spans 14 amino acids. V was cut by 4 bases and J by 5 bases, with 15 bases left in between. Looked up from germline, CDR1 is SGHRS and CDR2 is YFSETQ.

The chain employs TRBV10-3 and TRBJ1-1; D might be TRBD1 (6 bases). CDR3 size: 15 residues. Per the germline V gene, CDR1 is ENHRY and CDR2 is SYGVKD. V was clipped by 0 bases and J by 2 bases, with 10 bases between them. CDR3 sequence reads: CAISESLQGNTEAFF. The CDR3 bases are TGTGCCATCAGTGAGTCACTACAGGGTAACACTGAAGCTTTCTTT.

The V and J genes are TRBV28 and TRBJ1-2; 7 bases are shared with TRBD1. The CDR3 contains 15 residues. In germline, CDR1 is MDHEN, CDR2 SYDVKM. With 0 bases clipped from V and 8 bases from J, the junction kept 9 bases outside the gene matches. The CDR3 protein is CASSLWEGAQMGYTF. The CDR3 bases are TGTGCCAGCAGTTTATGGGAGGGGGCTCAAATGGGCTACACCTTC.

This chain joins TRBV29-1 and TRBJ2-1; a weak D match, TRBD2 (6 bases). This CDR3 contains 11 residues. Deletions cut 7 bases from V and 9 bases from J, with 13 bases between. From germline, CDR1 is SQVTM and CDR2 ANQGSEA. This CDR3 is CSGGLKSEQFF. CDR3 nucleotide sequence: TGCAGCGGGGGACTGAAGAGTGAGCAGTTCTTC.

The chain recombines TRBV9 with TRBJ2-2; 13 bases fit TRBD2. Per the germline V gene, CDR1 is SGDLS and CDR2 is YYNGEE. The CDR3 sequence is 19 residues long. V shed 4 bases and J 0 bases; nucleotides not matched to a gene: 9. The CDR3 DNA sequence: TGTGCCAGCAGCCTACTCTCAGGGACTAGCGGGACGAACACCGGGGAGCTGTTTTTT. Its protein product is CASSLLSGTSGTNTGELFF.

CDR3 protein: CASSSQGTLDEQYF. The CDR3 region has the DNA TGCGCCAGCAGCTCTCAGGGTACGTTGGACGAGCAGTACTTC. The V and J genes are TRBV5-1 and TRBJ2-7, with a tentative D call TRBD1 (5 bases). From germline, CDR1 is SGHRS and CDR2 YFSETQ. This CDR3 contains 14 residues. V lost 3 bases and J lost 5, with 15 bases in between.